The 29 T cell receptor beta chains reported below all come from one sample, sequenced in a study of T cell responses to AZD1222 COVID-19 vaccine. Sequenced by immunoSEQ multiplex PCR; TCRdb stores in-frame clones only, minus some. The sample shows about 120,000 clones, less than 95% of them seen only once. Sample: peripheral blood, taken on day 0 of AZD1222 vaccination. The receptor source for this set is an adult in good health.

This clone came up once. J is TRBJ2-1 and V is TRBV5-1, with TRBD2 matching 7 bases. The CDR3 totals 15 residues. J was trimmed by 6 bases and V by 0 bases; bases with no gene match: 6. From germline, CDR1 is SGHRS and CDR2 YFSETQ. The CDR3 here is CASSLVAGAVNEQFF. CDR3 DNA: TGCGCCAGCAGCTTGGTTGCGGGAGCGGTCAATGAGCAGTTCTTC.

V is TRBV29-1 and J is TRBJ2-5; 13 bases are a match to TRBD2. This CDR3 is built from 15 residues. V lost 7 bases and J lost 0; bases outside the gene matches: 5. CDR1 and CDR2 (germline): SQVTM, ANQGSEA. CDR3 sequence: CSAGLAGTYQETQYF. The CDR3 DNA is TGCAGCGCGGGACTAGCGGGGACGTACCAAGAGACCCAGTACTTC.

V and J are TRBV6-5 and TRBJ2-6; D is unclear. The CDR3 spans 16 residues. With 0 bases removed from V and 2 bases from J, the gap between germline ends came to 8 bases. Germline-derived CDR1 and CDR2 are MNHEY and SVGAGI. CDR3 sequence reads: CASSYSRSAGANVLTF. The CDR3 nucleotides read TGTGCCAGCAGTTACTCAAGGTCTGCTGGGGCCAACGTCCTGACTTTC.

The V call is TRBV10-1, the J call TRBJ2-7; unclear D gene. The CDR3 totals 13 residues. CDR1 is WNHNN and CDR2 is SYGVQD in the germline V gene (reference sequence). The V gene lost 4 bases and the J gene lost 2 bases, with 9 bases spanning the gap. The CDR3 reads CASSAGPAYEQYF. DNA of the CDR3: TGCGCCAGCAGTGCTGGGCCGGCCTACGAGCAGTACTTC.

The CDR3 nucleotides are TGTGCCACCGCGAGAGGTACAACTAATGAAAAACTGTTTTTT. It encodes CATARGTTNEKLFF. This chain uses TRBV10-3 with TRBJ1-4; no firm D call. CDR3 size: 14 residues. Trimming removed 10 bases at V and 0 bases at J, with 12 bases between. Germline loops: CDR1 ENHRY, CDR2 SYGVKD.

DNA for the CDR3: TGTGCCACCAGTGGCAATTCGGGACTAGCGGACACAGATACGCAGTATTTT. Protein: CATSGNSGLADTDTQYF. The rearrangement links TRBV24-1 to TRBJ2-3; 11 positions agree with TRBD2. CDR3 length: 17 residues. Germline V gives CDR1 KGHDR, CDR2 SFDVKD. V shed 5 bases, J shed 2 bases, and the junction held 8 bases outside the gene matches.

The chain carries TRBV4-1 and TRBJ1-1; tentatively, D is TRBD1 (6 bases). CDR1 and CDR2 (germline): MGHRA, YSYEKL. Trimming took 2 bases from V and 4 from J, leaving 17 bases between them. The CDR3 sequence is 16 residues long. This CDR3 is CASSQQGKLRGTEAFF. CDR3 bases: TGCGCCAGCAGCCAACAGGGGAAGCTGAGAGGCACTGAAGCTTTCTTT.

This chain uses TRBV25-1 with TRBJ2-7; tentatively, D is TRBD1 (6 bases). V was cut by 2 bases and J by 3 bases, with 11 bases left in between. Germline V lookup: CDR1 MGHDK, CDR2 SYGVNS. The CDR3 runs 14 residues. CDR3 region: CASSEGGAIYEQYF. The DNA for the CDR3 is TGTGCCAGCAGTGAAGGGGGCGCGATCTACGAGCAGTACTTC.

This clone is a singleton in its sample. This chain connects TRBV11-2 to TRBJ2-7; TRBD2 matches 8 bases. The V gene's germline CDR1 is SGHAT and CDR2 FQNNGV. The CDR3 covers 15 residues. The trim removed 2 bases at V and 5 bases at J, leaving 8 bases unmatched. CDR3 sequence (DNA): TGTGCCAGCAGCTTAATCAGCGGGAGTAAAGACGAGCAGTACTTC. Translating gives CASSLISGSKDEQYF.

The gene calls are TRBV7-9 and TRBJ1-2, with TRBD1 identical over 10 bases. From germline, CDR1 is SEHNR and CDR2 FQNEAQ (reference sequence). This CDR3 is built from 15 residues. Trimming at V came to 4 bases and at J to 6 bases, leaving 8 bases not matched to a gene. Here the CDR3 DNA reads TGTGCCAGCAGCTCGACAGGGGGCTTGATCCATGGCTACACCTTC. Its translation is CASSSTGGLIHGYTF.

This clone was seen a few times. This chain connects TRBV19 to TRBJ2-2; 8 nucleotides agree with TRBD1. The germline gives CDR1 LNHDA, CDR2 SQIVND (reference sequence). V was clipped by 0 bases and J by 6 bases; unmatched bases: 6. This CDR3 is built from 16 residues. In DNA, the CDR3 is TGTGCCAGTAGTATAGAGGGCAGGGGGCCCTCCGGGGAGCTGTTTTTT. It encodes CASSIEGRGPSGELFF.

The chain has TRBV28 and TRBJ1-1; D remains ambiguous. Germline loops: CDR1 MDHEN, CDR2 SYDVKM. Trimming left V 3 bases short and J 5 bases short, with 10 bases between. The CDR3 is 13 amino acids. The DNA for the CDR3 is TGTGCCAGCAGTTTGGAGTCCAAAACTGAAGCTTTCTTT. Protein sequence: CASSLESKTEAFF.

The chain couples TRBV9 to TRBJ2-2; D ambiguous. Per germline, CDR1 SGDLS and CDR2 YYNGEE. Deletions cut 0 bases from V and 2 bases from J, with 8 bases between. This CDR3 contains 15 residues. The CDR3 DNA is TGTGCCAGCAGCGTAGCTTCGAGAAACACCGGGGAGCTGTTTTTT. Translating it yields CASSVASRNTGELFF.

The chain is built from TRBV30 and TRBJ1-5; tentatively, D is TRBD1 (5 bases). The CDR3 spans 15 residues. Looked up from germline, CDR1 is GTSNPN and CDR2 is SVGIG (reference sequence). With 2 bases removed from V and 9 bases from J, the gap between germline ends came to 20 bases. The CDR3 nucleotides are TGTGCCTGGAGTCCTCGGGCAGGGCTGTCGGGGCCCCAGCATTTT. Its protein product is CAWSPRAGLSGPQHF.

The J gene is TRBJ1-5, the V gene TRBV15; D gene uncertain. The V gene's germline CDR1 is LNHNV and CDR2 YYDKDF (reference sequence). The germline V and J ends were trimmed by 4 bases and 4 bases, with 14 bases remaining between them. CDR3 length equals 15 residues. The CDR3 reads CATSTTSSGNQPQHF. The CDR3 bases are TGTGCCACCAGCACTACCAGCTCAGGAAATCAGCCCCAGCATTTT.

This clone was seen only once. The rearrangement uses TRBV9 and TRBJ2-2; 8 bases fit TRBD2. Germline CDR1 and CDR2: SGDLS and YYNGEE. The CDR3 spans 18 residues. V shed 0 bases and J 5 bases; nucleotides not matched to a gene: 12. CDR3 sequence: CASSVGIWTSSGTGELFF. The CDR3 bases are TGTGCCAGCAGCGTAGGGATCTGGACTAGCTCAGGGACCGGGGAGCTGTTTTTT.

This chain joins TRBV6-2 or TRBV6-3 and TRBJ2-5, with TRBD2 as a possible D gene (5 bases). The CDR3 is 15 amino acids. In germline, CDR1 is MNHEY, CDR2 SVGEGT. Trimming shortened V by 4 bases and J by 5 bases, and 17 bases separated the two germline ends. CDR3 DNA: TGTGCCAGCAGTTTGGTAGCCCGGGGTACGGAGACCCAGTACTTC. Protein: CASSLVARGTETQYF.

The V gene is TRBV28, the J gene TRBJ2-7, with 9 positions matching TRBD1. V lost 6 bases and J lost 5; bases outside the gene matches: 8. This CDR3 region has 14 residues. CDR1 is MDHEN and CDR2 is SYDVKM in the germline V gene. CDR3 in DNA: TGTGCCAGCAGGCCGGGACAGGGTACCCACGAGCAGTACTTC. Its protein is CASRPGQGTHEQYF. The whole variable domain, remainder taken from reference TRBV28 and TRBJ2-7, is DVKVTQSSRYLVKRTGEKVFLECVQDMDHENMFWYRQDPGLGLRLIYFSYDVKMKEKGDIPEGYSVSREKKERFSLILESASTNQTSMYLCASRPGQGTHEQYFGPGTRLTVT.

The V and J genes are TRBV12-3 or TRBV12-4 and TRBJ2-1, with D hard to call. V was pared by 6 bases and J by 10 bases, with 13 bases between. The CDR3 contains 12 residues. The CDR3 here is CASSPDGREQFF. In DNA form, the CDR3 reads TGTGCCAGCAGCCCCGACGGCAGGGAGCAGTTCTTC.

The V call is TRBV10-1, the J call TRBJ2-7; a possible D gene is TRBD2 (5 bases). Germline CDR1 WNHNN, CDR2 SYGVQD (reference sequence). Deletions cut 6 bases from V and 7 bases from J, with 16 bases between. The CDR3 runs 13 residues. CDR3 nucleotides: TGCGCCAGCAGCCCAATGAGGGTGGGGGAGCAGTACTTC. Encoded protein: CASSPMRVGEQYF.

V is TRBV27 and J is TRBJ1-5; 7 bases agree with TRBD1. V was clipped by 6 bases and J by 1 base; unmatched bases: 6. Germline values: CDR1 MNHEY, CDR2 SMNVEV (reference sequence). This CDR3 region has 15 residues. CDR3: CASSLRGQSNQPQHF. CDR3 nucleotide sequence: TGTGCCAGCAGCCTACGGGGACAGAGCAATCAGCCCCAGCATTTT.

The J gene is TRBJ2-4, the V gene TRBV13; 8 bases align to TRBD2. This CDR3 is built from 19 residues. CDR1 and CDR2 (germline): PRHDT, FYEKMQ (reference sequence). J gave up 5 bases and V 11 bases, and 26 bases lay outside the gene matches. CDR3 coding DNA: TGTGCCTTCTCCACCTTTGGACTAGCCAGGGAAGGGCGCCAAAACATTCAGTACTTC. It encodes CAFSTFGLAREGRQNIQYF.

The chain couples TRBV6-2 or TRBV6-3 to TRBJ2-1; 10 nucleotides align to TRBD2. Per the germline V gene, CDR1 is MNHEY and CDR2 is SVGEGT. The ends lost 6 bases at V and 1 base at J; junction bases unmatched: 9. CDR3 size: 17 residues. The CDR3 DNA sequence: TGTGCCAGCAGCCGCTTTAGCGGGAGGCTTTCCTACAATGAGCAGTTCTTC. Its translation: CASSRFSGRLSYNEQFF.

V and J are TRBV10-3 and TRBJ2-5, with 7 bases identical to TRBD1. Losses at the gene ends were 5 bases for V and 1 base for J; bases not matched to a gene: 4. The CDR3 loop spans 14 amino acids. Per the germline V gene, CDR1 is ENHRY and CDR2 is SYGVKD. In DNA, the CDR3 is TGTGCCATCAGTCGGGACAGCGTCCAAGAGACCCAGTACTTC. Amino acids: CAISRDSVQETQYF.

The J gene is TRBJ2-7, the V gene TRBV28; the match to TRBD2 covers 7 bases. The germline gives CDR1 MDHEN, CDR2 SYDVKM. The trim removed 5 bases at V and 9 bases at J, leaving 19 bases unmatched. This CDR3 comprises 16 residues. CDR3 DNA sequence: TGTGCCAGCAGTCGCCCTGGCGGGAGTAGTATTTTCGGGCAGTACTTC. As protein: CASSRPGGSSIFGQYF.

The J gene is TRBJ2-1, the V gene TRBV5-1, with 7 bases aligning to TRBD1. From germline, CDR1 is SGHRS and CDR2 YFSETQ. The CDR3 runs 16 residues. The junction had 9 bases not matched to a gene; V was cut back by 5 bases and J by 1 base. The CDR3 nucleotides are TGCGCCAGCAGTCTGGGAGAGGGGGCTTCCTACAATGAGCAGTTCTTC. This encodes CASSLGEGASYNEQFF. Full variable domain (remainder filled in from reference TRBV5-1 and TRBJ2-1): KAGVTQTPRYLIKTRGQQVTLSCSPISGHRSVSWYQQTPGQGLQFLFEYFSETQRNKGNFPGRFSGRQFSNSRSEMNVSTLELGDSALYLCASSLGEGASYNEQFFGPGTRLTVL.

The chain employs TRBV6-5 and TRBJ1-1, with 7 nucleotides matching TRBD1. Germline V lookup: CDR1 MNHEY, CDR2 SVGAGI. CDR3 size: 14 residues. The junction had 7 bases not matched to a gene; V was cut back by 6 bases and J by 3 bases. Here the CDR3 DNA reads TGTGCCAGCAGAACGAGTCAGGGGGACACTGAAGCTTTCTTT. Its protein product is CASRTSQGDTEAFF.

The chain is built from TRBV7-3 and TRBJ2-1; TRBD1 aligns across 7 bases. J was trimmed by 10 bases and V by 4 bases; bases with no gene match: 4. The CDR3 length is 12 residues. Germline CDR1 and CDR2: SGHTA and FQGTGA. Here the CDR3 reads CASSSTGEEQFF. CDR3 DNA sequence: TGTGCCAGCAGCTCAACAGGGGAAGAGCAGTTCTTC.

The J gene is TRBJ2-7, the V gene TRBV29-1; TRBD2 matches at 10 bases. J gave up 8 bases and V 4 bases, and 11 bases lay outside the gene matches. Per the germline V gene, CDR1 is SQVTM and CDR2 is ANQGSEA. This CDR3 contains 14 residues. The CDR3 bases are TGCAGCGTTGTATTTCCTAGCGGGAGTTTGAAGCAGTACTTC. Its translation is CSVVFPSGSLKQYF.